The 29 T cell receptor beta chains below all came from one sample that was sequenced in a study of shared clonotypes between healthy human individuals. Only in-frame clones appear in the TCRdb table, and some are missing; sequencing was by immunoSEQ multiplex PCR. The data hold 2 million to 3 million clones, with 80% to 95% observed a single time. What was sequenced was naive CD4+ T cells from PBMCs. Indicated subset: CD45RA+ positively selected. The receptors were sampled from a man in his late teens or twenties in good health. Some clones in this sample may be carry-over from other donors' samples.

The genes are TRBV30 and TRBJ2-3; possibly TRBD1 or TRBD2 for D (5 bases each). Trimming left V 5 bases short and J 8 bases short, with 17 bases between. Germline V lookup: CDR1 GTSNPN, CDR2 SVGIG (reference sequence). The CDR3 consists of 13 residues. CDR3 DNA sequence: TGTGCCTGGGGGACGGCGGGCCCCTCTACGCAGTATTTT. This codes for CAWGTAGPSTQYF.

This rearrangement joins TRBV5-1 to TRBJ2-7; maybe TRBD2 (5 bases). Trimming removed 4 bases at V and 5 bases at J, with 19 bases between. This CDR3 spans 15 amino acids. Germline values: CDR1 SGHRS, CDR2 YFSETQ. Here the CDR3 reads CASSLGDSDPHEQYF. CDR3 nucleotide sequence: TGCGCCAGCAGCCTCGGGGATTCAGACCCACACGAGCAGTACTTC.

The rearrangement joins TRBV5-1 to TRBJ2-1, with a tentative D call TRBD2 (5 bases). The CDR3 totals 14 residues. Trimming stripped 4 bases from V and 9 bases from J, with 17 bases between. Per the germline V gene, CDR1 is SGHRS and CDR2 is YFSETQ. CDR3 protein: CASSLGSGKGEQFF. The CDR3 coding sequence is TGCGCCAGCAGCCTTGGTTCCGGGAAGGGTGAGCAGTTCTTC. Together with reference TRBV5-1 and TRBJ2-1, the CDR3 gives the full variable domain: KAGVTQTPRYLIKTRGQQVTLSCSPISGHRSVSWYQQTPGQGLQFLFEYFSETQRNKGNFPGRFSGRQFSNSRSEMNVSTLELGDSALYLCASSLGSGKGEQFFGPGTRLTVL.

The chain uses TRBV11-2 and TRBJ2-7, with 9 bases that match TRBD2. The CDR3 consists of 17 residues. CDR1 is SGHAT, CDR2 FQNNGV, per germline. V shed 0 bases, J shed 4 bases, and the junction held 10 bases outside the gene matches. The CDR3 DNA is TGTGCCAGCAGCTTAGATATTGCGGGAGGGGGGAAATACGAGCAGTACTTC. This translates into CASSLDIAGGGKYEQYF. The variable domain in full, completed from reference TRBV11-2 and TRBJ2-7, reads EAGVAQSPRYKIIEKRQSVAFWCNPISGHATLYWYQQILGQGPKLLIQFQNNGVVDDSQLPKDRFSAERLKGVDSTLKIQPAKLEDSAVYLCASSLDIAGGGKYEQYFGPGTRLTVT.

To note about this clone: This same CDR3 is encoded by further DNA sequences in the sample. This sequence joins TRBV5-1 and TRBJ2-5; 7 bases align to TRBD1. Germline CDR1 reads SGHRS; CDR2 reads YFSETQ. The CDR3 loop spans 14 amino acids. The V and J ends lost 0 bases and 4 bases, in that order; junction bases with no gene match: 3. The CDR3 sequence is CASSLEGAGETQYF. The CDR3 region has the DNA TGCGCCAGCAGCTTGGAGGGGGCGGGAGAGACCCAGTACTTC.

The J gene is TRBJ2-1, the V gene TRBV5-5; 10 bases agree with TRBD2. The V and J ends lost 0 bases and 0 bases, in that order; junction bases with no gene match: 6. Germline assignment: CDR1 SGHKS and CDR2 YYEKEE (reference sequence). This CDR3 has 18 residues. The CDR3 DNA reads TGTGCCAGCAGCTTGGGATCTCCTAGCGGGAGCTCCTACAATGAGCAGTTCTTC. Residues: CASSLGSPSGSSYNEQFF.

The chain has TRBV5-6 and TRBJ1-1, with D possibly TRBD1 on 6 matching bases. Per germline, CDR1 SGHDT and CDR2 YYEEEE. This CDR3 spans 17 amino acids. V was cut by 3 bases and J by 5 bases, with 23 bases left in between. The CDR3: CASSSTSAQGRRTEAFF. CDR3 DNA sequence: TGTGCCAGCAGCTCGACCTCAGCCCAGGGGAGGAGGACTGAAGCTTTCTTT.

The rearrangement uses TRBV27 and TRBJ1-5; a possible D gene is TRBD1 (5 bases). Trimming removed 4 bases from V and 5 bases from J, with 21 bases in between. Germline V gene sequence: CDR1 MNHEY, CDR2 SMNVEV (reference sequence). CDR3 length: 17 residues. The CDR3 DNA reads as TGTGCCAGCAGTTCCGGGGCCCGAGGTGAAGGAGATCAGCCCCAGCATTTT. Its translation: CASSSGARGEGDQPQHF.

V gene TRBV28 combines with J gene TRBJ1-6, with D perhaps TRBD1 (6 bases). CDR1 MDHEN and CDR2 SYDVKM come from the germline V gene. V lost 7 bases to trimming and J lost 12 bases, with 10 bases between them. The CDR3 has 11 residues. This CDR3 is CASTLGGPLHF. For the CDR3, the DNA is TGTGCCAGCACTCTAGGGGGACCCCTCCACTTT.

The chain joins TRBV10-3 to TRBJ2-3; 9 bases align to TRBD2. This CDR3 comprises 13 residues. Germline V gives CDR1 ENHRY, CDR2 SYGVKD. Trimming at V came to 11 bases and at J to 3 bases, leaving 6 bases not matched to a gene. CDR3 protein: CAASSGVTDTQYF. DNA for the CDR3: TGTGCCGCGTCTAGCGGGGTGACAGATACGCAGTATTTT.

The rearrangement links TRBV30 to TRBJ2-4, with 7 bases matching TRBD1. CDR3 length: 16 amino acids. The trim removed 0 bases at V and 5 bases at J, leaving 10 bases unmatched. Per germline, CDR1 GTSNPN and CDR2 SVGIG (reference sequence). The CDR3 spells CAWSVQGRGIENIQYF. CDR3 sequence (DNA): TGTGCCTGGAGTGTACAGGGCAGGGGGATTGAAAACATTCAGTACTTC. Using reference TRBV30 and TRBJ2-4 for the parts outside the CDR3, the full variable domain is SQTIHQWPATLVQPVGSPLSLECTVEGTSNPNLYWYRQAAGRGLQLLFYSVGIGQISSEVPQNLSASRPQDRQFILSSKKLLLSDSGFYLCAWSVQGRGIENIQYFGAGTRLSVL.

The chain joins TRBV20-1 to TRBJ1-2; no definite D call. In germline, CDR1 is DFQATT, CDR2 SNEGSKA (reference sequence). This CDR3 is built from 11 residues. V lost 6 bases to trimming and J lost 4 bases, with 9 bases between them. Written as DNA, the CDR3 is TGCAGTGCCTCCACGGGCTATGGCTACACCTTC. Residues: CSASTGYGYTF.

The chain has TRBV6-6 and TRBJ2-6; TRBD1 might be the D (6 bases). The CDR3 has 16 amino acids. V was cut by 2 bases and J by 0 bases, with 8 bases left in between. The germline CDR1 and CDR2 sequences are MNHNY and SVGAGI (reference sequence). CDR3 in amino acids: CASSYATGSGANVLTF. The CDR3, as DNA: TGTGCCAGCAGTTACGCGACAGGCTCTGGGGCCAACGTCCTGACTTTC.

In this sample, this clone turned up a few times. The gene calls are TRBV2 and TRBJ2-2; D not resolved. V gave up 5 bases and J gave up 4 bases, with 2 bases separating them. The germline gives CDR1 SNHLY, CDR2 FYNNEI. This CDR3 has 11 amino acids. CDR3 sequence reads: CASSPTGELFF. CDR3 nucleotides: TGTGCCAGCAGTCCCACCGGGGAGCTGTTTTTT.

Points on this clone: Other DNA sequences in this sample translate to the same CDR3. This chain uses TRBV7-6 with TRBJ2-5; a possible D gene is TRBD1 (6 bases). Germline values: CDR1 SGHVS, CDR2 FNYEAQ. V was pared by 5 bases and J by 1 base, with 11 bases between. The CDR3 is 14 amino acids. CDR3: CASSLGAGQETQYF. DNA of the CDR3: TGTGCCAGCAGCCTGGGGGCAGGCCAAGAGACCCAGTACTTC.

The rearrangement links TRBV5-5 to TRBJ1-1; D unclear. Between the trimmed V and J ends, which lost 0 bases and 2 bases, there was a span of 5 bases. This CDR3 is built from 13 residues. Germline V gives CDR1 SGHKS, CDR2 YYEKEE (reference sequence). CDR3 bases: TGTGCCAGCAGCTTGGACAGAAACACTGAAGCTTTCTTT. Residues: CASSLDRNTEAFF.

Notes on this clone: The same CDR3 also results from other DNA sequences found in this sample. The chain has TRBV5-1 and TRBJ2-7, with 7 bases that match TRBD1. The CDR3 extends over 14 amino acids. The junction had 6 bases not matched to a gene; V was cut back by 5 bases and J by 1 base. Germline CDR1 reads SGHRS; CDR2 reads YFSETQ. CDR3 region: CASRLTGSSYEQYF. The DNA for the CDR3 is TGCGCCAGCAGATTGACAGGGTCATCCTACGAGCAGTACTTC.

Regarding this clone: A read error may produce the germline difference seen at one junction end. This chain links TRBV5-1 with TRBJ2-2, with D possibly matching TRBD1 (6 bases). Per germline, CDR1 SGHRS and CDR2 YFSETQ. The CDR3 length is 15 residues. The chain's CDR3 is CASSLVAGEGGELFF. The CDR3 nucleotides are TGCGCCAGCAGTTTGGTGGCAGGGGAAGGAGGGGAGCTGTTTTTT.

The CDR3 DNA reads TGCGCCAGCAGCCCGACCGGGACAGGGGAAGAGACCCAGTACTTC. Amino acids: CASSPTGTGEETQYF. The chain has TRBV5-1 and TRBJ2-5; 10 bases match TRBD1. Per germline, CDR1 SGHRS and CDR2 YFSETQ. The V gene end was trimmed by 4 bases and the J gene end by 3 bases; junction bases not matched to a gene: 6. The CDR3 length is 15 residues.

The chain links TRBV5-1 to TRBJ1-1, with 7 bases aligning to TRBD1. Germline V lookup: CDR1 SGHRS, CDR2 YFSETQ. J was trimmed by 6 bases and V by 4 bases; bases with no gene match: 12. The CDR3 spans 15 residues. The CDR3 loop reads CASSTRGAGGSEAFF. The CDR3 DNA sequence: TGCGCCAGCAGCACCAGGGGGGCAGGTGGGTCTGAAGCTTTCTTT.

This chain links TRBV27 with TRBJ1-4; perhaps TRBD1 as D (5 bases). Trimming removed 0 bases from V and 10 bases from J, with 9 bases in between. CDR3 size: 13 residues. Germline V gene sequence: CDR1 MNHEY, CDR2 SMNVEV (reference sequence). CDR3 sequence (DNA): TGTGCCAGCAGTTTATCGCAGGGTGGAAAACTGTTTTTT. Protein: CASSLSQGGKLFF.

The chain employs TRBV7-3 and TRBJ2-7; the D gene could be TRBD1 or TRBD2 (5 bases each). This CDR3 is built from 15 residues. CDR1 and CDR2 from the germline V gene are SGHTA and FQGTGA. Deletions cut 2 bases from V and 1 base from J, with 12 bases between. The CDR3 DNA reads as TGTGCCAGCAGCTTATTCGGGGACGTATCCTACGAGCAGTACTTC. Encoded protein: CASSLFGDVSYEQYF.

The gene calls are TRBV5-1 and TRBJ2-1, with D possibly being TRBD2 (6 bases). This CDR3 contains 17 residues. Germline CDR1 reads SGHRS; CDR2 reads YFSETQ. V lost 4 bases, J lost 0 bases, and 17 bases lay in between. The CDR3 region has the DNA TGCGCCAGCAGCCCTCGGCGGGACGCACTCTCCTACAATGAGCAGTTCTTC. It specifies CASSPRRDALSYNEQFF.

This chain links TRBV28 with TRBJ1-5; a possible D gene is TRBD1 (5 bases). The V gene lost 3 bases and the J gene lost 5 bases, with 14 bases spanning the gap. Germline V gene sequence: CDR1 MDHEN, CDR2 SYDVKM. The CDR3 has 15 residues. CDR3 loop: CASSLVEWGDQPQHF. Written as DNA, the CDR3 is TGTGCCAGCAGTTTGGTTGAGTGGGGGGATCAGCCCCAGCATTTT. Combining the CDR3 with reference TRBV28 and TRBJ1-5 gives the whole variable domain DVKVTQSSRYLVKRTGEKVFLECVQDMDHENMFWYRQDPGLGLRLIYFSYDVKMKEKGDIPEGYSVSREKKERFSLILESASTNQTSMYLCASSLVEWGDQPQHFGDGTRLSIL.

V gene TRBV6-5 combines with J gene TRBJ1-4; D is ambiguous. The V end lost 5 bases, the J end lost 3 bases, and 10 bases lay between the germline ends. The CDR3 contains 14 residues. CDR1 is MNHEY, CDR2 SVGAGI, per germline. CDR3 region: CASSPVFPNEKLFF. In DNA, the CDR3 is TGTGCCAGCAGTCCAGTATTTCCTAATGAAAAACTGTTTTTT.

This chain links TRBV6-1 with TRBJ2-7, with 7 positions matching TRBD1. Germline lookup yields CDR1 MNHNS and CDR2 SASEGT. The V segment lost 6 bases and the J segment 1 base; nucleotides outside the gene matches: 9. This CDR3 contains 15 residues. CDR3 sequence (DNA): TGTGCCAGCAGGCTCCCGGGACAGAATTCCTACGAGCAGTACTTC. It translates to CASRLPGQNSYEQYF.

This clone appeared a single time. J is TRBJ2-2 and V is TRBV28; TRBD2 is a possible D gene (5 bases). Germline CDR1 and CDR2: MDHEN and SYDVKM. The CDR3 contains 15 residues. V dropped 7 bases and J dropped 6 bases, with 18 bases sitting between them. The CDR3 DNA follows: TGTGCCAGCACAAGGACCCGGGGAAGGGCCGGGGAGCTGTTTTTT. This gives the protein CASTRTRGRAGELFF. Full variable domain (remainder filled in from reference TRBV28 and TRBJ2-2): DVKVTQSSRYLVKRTGEKVFLECVQDMDHENMFWYRQDPGLGLRLIYFSYDVKMKEKGDIPEGYSVSREKKERFSLILESASTNQTSMYLCASTRTRGRAGELFFGEGSRLTVL.

The chain is built from TRBV5-6 and TRBJ1-4, with 9 bases aligning to TRBD1. The CDR3 covers 15 residues. J was trimmed by 8 bases and V by 2 bases; bases with no gene match: 7. The germline gives CDR1 SGHDT, CDR2 YYEEEE. The CDR3: CASSFRTGAGEKLFF. The DNA of the CDR3 is TGTGCCAGCAGCTTTAGGACAGGGGCAGGGGAAAAACTGTTTTTT.

This sequence joins TRBV6-5 and TRBJ1-2, with D possibly being TRBD1 (5 bases). Trimming pared 2 bases from V and 4 bases from J, leaving 14 bases between. CDR3 length equals 15 residues. The germline gives CDR1 MNHEY, CDR2 SVGAGI. CDR3 in amino acids: CASSYGGASGYGYTF. The CDR3 nucleotides are TGTGCCAGCAGTTACGGCGGGGCCTCGGGCTATGGCTACACCTTC.